The 19 T cell receptor beta chains below were found in one sample sequenced in a study of cytomegalovirus exposure and HLA in healthy donors. Researchers ran the PCR with 60 Vbeta and 13 Jbeta primers. Data came from immunoSEQ multiplex PCR; TCRdb stores just in-frame clones and leaves some out. Found here are approximately 110,000 clones; the top ten clones hold roughly 2.7%. Specimen: PBMCs. These TCRs come from a man aged 25-45 years in good health and CMV-seronegative.

The chain has TRBV10-3 and TRBJ1-3; D call uncertain. Trimming shortened V by 11 bases and J by 0 bases, and 11 bases separated the two germline ends. Germline loops: CDR1 ENHRY, CDR2 SYGVKD. The CDR3 contains 13 residues. This CDR3 is CALRGPSGNTIYF. Written as DNA, the CDR3 is TGTGCCCTCCGGGGTCCCTCTGGAAACACCATATATTTT.

V and J are TRBV6-5 and TRBJ1-5, with D possibly TRBD1 on 6 matching bases. CDR1 is MNHEY, CDR2 SVGAGI, per germline. This CDR3 has 14 amino acids. Between the trimmed V and J ends, which lost 6 bases and 6 bases, there was a span of 15 bases. CDR3 loop: CASSQRGFRQPQHF. CDR3 in DNA: TGTGCCAGCAGCCAAAGGGGGTTTCGTCAGCCCCAGCATTTT.

This sequence joins TRBV28 and TRBJ1-5, with TRBD1 as a possible D gene (6 bases). The V gene's germline CDR1 is MDHEN and CDR2 SYDVKM. V gave up 6 bases and J gave up 0 bases, with 27 bases separating them. CDR3 length: 20 residues. The CDR3 sequence is CASSQPSGTLALHSNQPQHF. CDR3 coding DNA: TGTGCCAGCAGCCAACCTTCCGGGACACTCGCACTACATAGCAATCAGCCCCAGCATTTT.

The gene calls are TRBV29-1 and TRBJ2-7, with 9 bases identical to TRBD2. V lost 5 bases, J lost 5 bases, and 10 bases stayed unmatched. The CDR3 length is 14 residues. The germline V gene encodes CDR1 SQVTM and CDR2 ANQGSEA. The CDR3 region is CSVSEREAGHEQYF. In nucleotides, the CDR3 is TGCAGCGTTTCAGAGCGGGAGGCAGGGCACGAGCAGTACTTC.

V and J are TRBV4-2 and TRBJ2-7; possible D gene TRBD1, 5 bases. V shed 4 bases and J shed 3 bases, with 13 bases lying between them. The CDR3 loop spans 14 amino acids. Per germline, CDR1 LGHNA and CDR2 YNFKEQ. As DNA, the CDR3 is TGTGCCAGCAGCCGGGGCCGTCCAGGCTACGAGCAGTACTTC. It specifies CASSRGRPGYEQYF.

The chain has TRBV28 and TRBJ1-2; TRBD1 is a possible D gene (6 bases). Germline assignment: CDR1 MDHEN and CDR2 SYDVKM. V dropped 6 bases and J dropped 6 bases, with 20 bases sitting between them. CDR3 length: 15 residues. The CDR3: CASSPWGQGKNGYTF. The CDR3 DNA is TGTGCCAGCAGCCCATGGGGGCAGGGGAAGAATGGCTACACCTTC.

The rearrangement joins TRBV18 to TRBJ1-1; no firm D call. The CDR3 runs 17 residues. V was cut by 1 base and J by 5 bases, with 20 bases left in between. Per the germline V gene, CDR1 is KGHSH and CDR2 is LQKENI. The CDR3 bases are TGTGCCAGCTCACCACAGTCAGGAGGCGGTATGTTGACTGAAGCTTTCTTT. It is translated as CASSPQSGGGMLTEAFF.

The V and J genes are TRBV7-2 and TRBJ2-2; 13 bases match TRBD2. The CDR3 length is 15 residues. CDR1 and CDR2 (germline): SGHTA, FQGNSA. V dropped 6 bases and J dropped 6; count of bases not matched to a gene: 4. CDR3 coding DNA: TGTGCCAGCAGGCGACTAGCGGGAGGTCCCGGGGAGCTGTTTTTT. The encoded protein is CASRRLAGGPGELFF.

This chain links TRBV5-1 with TRBJ1-1; D gene uncertain. The CDR3 spans 14 residues. V lost 0 bases and J 1 base, leaving 7 bases between the germline ends. From germline, CDR1 is SGHRS and CDR2 YFSETQ. Written as DNA, the CDR3 is TGCGCCAGCAGCTTGGAACCAGGGAACACTGAAGCTTTCTTT. Residues: CASSLEPGNTEAFF.

The genes are TRBV7-9 and TRBJ1-1; unclear D gene. Germline values: CDR1 SEHNR, CDR2 FQNEAQ (reference sequence). The CDR3 is 14 amino acids. The V end lost 4 bases, the J end lost 0 bases, and 9 bases lay between the germline ends. The CDR3 here is CASSYGLLNTEAFF. CDR3 sequence (DNA): TGTGCCAGCAGCTACGGACTTCTGAACACTGAAGCTTTCTTT.

This sequence joins TRBV19 and TRBJ2-1, with D possibly matching TRBD2 (5 bases). The CDR3 contains 15 residues. Trimming took 3 bases from V and 2 from J, leaving 11 bases between them. Germline lookup yields CDR1 LNHDA and CDR2 SQIVND (reference sequence). The CDR3 sequence is CASSIWLAPYNEQFF. Written as DNA, the CDR3 is TGTGCCAGTAGTATTTGGCTAGCCCCCTACAATGAGCAGTTCTTC.

CDR3 bases: TGTGCCAGCAGCCTTCTTCAGGGAAGAACTGAAGCTTTCTTT. It specifies CASSLLQGRTEAFF. V and J are TRBV5-6 and TRBJ1-1; a weak D match, TRBD1 (5 bases). The CDR3 is 14 residues long. Germline assignment: CDR1 SGHDT and CDR2 YYEEEE. Trimming shortened V by 4 bases and J by 5 bases, and 15 bases separated the two germline ends.

CDR3 DNA sequence: TGCGCCAGCAGCTTGCCGGGACAGGGGACGGGGGAGCAGTACTTC. Encoded protein: CASSLPGQGTGEQYF. V and J are TRBV5-1 and TRBJ2-7; 10 bases are shared with TRBD1. The CDR3 consists of 15 residues. Germline CDR1 is SGHRS and CDR2 is YFSETQ. V lost 1 base and J lost 7; bases outside the gene matches: 8.

V and J are TRBV19 and TRBJ2-2; 8 bases match TRBD1. Germline V gene data show CDR1 as LNHDA and CDR2 as SQIVND (reference sequence). The CDR3 consists of 14 residues. J gave up 6 bases and V 4 bases, and 4 bases lay outside the gene matches. The DNA of the CDR3 is TGTGCCAGTAGTAGTCAACAGGGGGCCGGGGAGCTGTTTTTT. This translates into CASSSQQGAGELFF.

The chain combines TRBV27 with TRBJ2-5; 7 bases align to TRBD1. The better agreement between TRBJ2-7 and the DNA end casts doubt on the J call. Looked up from germline, CDR1 is MNHEY and CDR2 is SMNVEV (reference sequence). The CDR3 has 14 residues. Here the CDR3 reads CASSLYRGAYEQYF. The CDR3 DNA follows: TGTGCCAGCAGTTTATACAGGGGAGCCTACGAGCAGTACTTC.

The chain couples TRBV7-9 to TRBJ2-7; 9 bases align to TRBD1. This CDR3 is built from 14 residues. Trimming took 4 bases from V and 6 from J; bases not matched to a gene: 7. Looked up from germline, CDR1 is SEHNR and CDR2 is FQNEAQ (reference sequence). The CDR3 sequence is CASSCTGTGCEQYF. The CDR3 coding sequence is TGTGCCAGCAGCTGCACCGGGACAGGGTGCGAGCAGTACTTC.

V usage is TRBV5-6 and J usage is TRBJ2-1; 10 bases map to TRBD2. Germline trimming cut 1 base from V and 9 bases from J; bases unmatched to any gene: 10. The CDR3 extends over 16 amino acids. The V gene's germline CDR1 is SGHDT and CDR2 YYEEEE. This CDR3 is CASSLTGLAGESEQFF. The DNA of the CDR3 is TGTGCCAGCAGCTTGACTGGCCTAGCGGGAGAGTCTGAGCAGTTCTTC.

The rearrangement joins TRBV15 to TRBJ2-7; the D is unclear. Looked up from germline, CDR1 is LNHNV and CDR2 is YYDKDF (reference sequence). Trimming took 0 bases from V and 5 from J, leaving 17 bases between them. This CDR3 contains 16 residues. CDR3 nucleotides: TGTGCCACCAGCAGAGATAGAGAGGCTTCGAGGAACGAGCAGTACTTC. Translation: CATSRDREASRNEQYF.

The gene calls are TRBV5-1 and TRBJ2-5; maybe TRBD2 (5 bases). The end of the DNA fits TRBJ2-7 better, so the J call may be wrong. CDR3 length: 15 residues. Germline lookup yields CDR1 SGHRS and CDR2 YFSETQ. The CDR3 DNA reads as TGCGCCAGCAGCACCGGCCCCGGGGTTACCTACGAGCAGTACTTC. Translated: CASSTGPGVTYEQYF.